Included here is one T cell receptor (beta chain) sequence, with context. The target antigen is unknown. The data belong to a study of OX40 agonist ivuxolimab in advanced cancers. The study's findings and limits: Expanded clones were, on average, more numerous in CD8+ T cells than in CD4+. Some nonresponders additionally presented with little normalized T-cell clonal expansion. Clonal expansion among partial responders at 0.1-3.0 mg/kg ranked near the lowest.

This CDR3 spans 13 amino acids. V shed 5 bases and J shed 2 bases, with 10 bases lying between them. CDR1 is MNHNY and CDR2 is SVGAGI in the germline V gene (reference sequence). Anyone with autoimmune disease history or systemic immunosuppression was excluded. The repertoire was sequenced with immunoSEQ multiplex PCR; TCRdb's copy has only in-frame clones and lacks some. The sample carries under 85,000 clones, 80% to 90% recorded once. The input for sequencing was CD4+ or CD8+ T cells sorted from blood, taken in a trial of the OX40 agonist ivuxolimab. This TCR was sampled from an adult with an advanced solid tumor such as melanoma, head and neck, liver or kidney cancer. The V and J genes are TRBV6-6 and TRBJ2-7; perhaps TRBD1 as D (6 bases). This chain's CDR3 is CASSTGITYEQYF. CDR3 nucleotide sequence: TGTGCCAGCAGTACAGGGATTACCTACGAGCAGTACTTC.